One sample yielded the 20 T cell receptor beta chains listed below, sequenced in a study of neurological immune-mediated disorders. MiXCR was run by TCRdb on the 5' RACE reads, yielding one entry per CDR3 protein. This sample has around 47,000 distinct CDR3 sequences, with roughly 13% found just once. The sample was PBMCs. Receptors were obtained from a female donor in good health.

This clonotype appeared many times. The chain combines TRBV3-1 with TRBJ2-5; D unclear. V dropped 1 base and J dropped 2 bases, with 2 bases sitting between them. Germline V gene sequence: CDR1 LGHDT, CDR2 YNNKEL (reference sequence). CDR3 size: 12 residues. The CDR3 region has the DNA TGTGCCAGCAGCCAAGTGCAAGAGACCCAGTACTTC. It codes for CASSQVQETQYF.

This clonotype was observed many times. CDR3 protein: CASSDGGRMNTEAFF. CDR3 DNA: TGTGCCAGCAGCGACGGGGGCCGGATGAACACTGAAGCTTTCTTT. The chain carries TRBV3-1 and TRBJ1-1; D might be TRBD1 (6 bases). In germline, CDR1 is LGHDT, CDR2 YNNKEL (reference sequence). V was trimmed by 5 bases and J by 0 bases, leaving 13 bases between them. The CDR3 has 15 amino acids. The whole variable domain, remainder taken from reference TRBV3-1 and TRBJ1-1, is DTAVSQTPKYLVTQMGNDKSIKCEQNLGHDTMYWYKQDSKKFLKIMFSYNNKELIINETVPNRFSPKSPDKAHLNLHINSLELGDSAVYFCASSDGGRMNTEAFFGQGTRLTVV.

This clonotype was counted ten times or more. The chain recombines TRBV7-3 with TRBJ2-2; 9 bases align to TRBD2. The V gene's germline CDR1 is SGHTA and CDR2 FQGTGA. V shed 5 bases and J 7 bases; nucleotides not matched to a gene: 8. The CDR3 sequence is 15 residues long. CDR3: CASSTLAGKVGELFF. In DNA, the CDR3 is TGTGCCAGCAGCACGCTAGCGGGAAAAGTCGGGGAGCTGTTTTTT.

CDR3 coding DNA: TGTGCCAGTGAAGTCGAGACAGCGATAAGTGGCTACACCTTC. Its protein is CASEVETAISGYTF. V is TRBV2 and J is TRBJ1-2, with D perhaps TRBD1 (5 bases). This CDR3 is 14 amino acids long. V was cut by 9 bases and J by 7 bases, with 21 bases left in between. Germline assignment: CDR1 SNHLY and CDR2 FYNNEI.

This clonotype was counted many times. The chain links TRBV5-1 to TRBJ2-1, with no clear D. The V end lost 1 base, the J end lost 8 bases, and 10 bases lay between the germline ends. CDR3 size: 13 residues. Germline V lookup: CDR1 SGHRS, CDR2 YFSETQ. As DNA, the CDR3 is TGCGCCAGCAGCTTGTCCAGGTTGGATGAGCAGTTCTTC. Its translation is CASSLSRLDEQFF.

This clonotype occurred many times. In DNA form, the CDR3 reads TGTGCCAGTAATCGGCCGGACTCCAGGGGCACTGAAGCTTTCTTT. This gives the protein CASNRPDSRGTEAFF. This chain joins TRBV19 and TRBJ1-1; D possibly corresponds to TRBD1 (6 bases). The CDR3 has 15 amino acids. CDR1 and CDR2 (germline): LNHDA, SQIVND (reference sequence). Trimming left V 7 bases short and J 4 bases short, with 19 bases between.

The chain combines TRBV29-1 with TRBJ1-1; 7 nucleotides line up with TRBD1. Trimming at V came to 5 bases and at J to 5 bases, leaving 14 bases not matched to a gene. CDR1 is SQVTM, CDR2 ANQGSEA, per germline. The CDR3 covers 15 residues. The CDR3 is CSVSSGGGAGTEAFF. Here the CDR3 DNA reads TGCAGCGTTAGCTCAGGGGGGGGCGCGGGGACTGAAGCTTTCTTT.

Many counts were recorded for this clonotype. The V and J genes are TRBV12-3 or TRBV12-4 and TRBJ1-5, with D possibly being TRBD1 (5 bases). This CDR3 comprises 14 residues. The V gene lost 5 bases and the J gene lost 3 bases, with 11 bases spanning the gap. The CDR3 reads CASSNTGSNQPQHF. CDR3 DNA sequence: TGTGCCAGCAGTAATACAGGCTCCAATCAGCCCCAGCATTTT.

This clonotype occurred many times. In nucleotides, the CDR3 is TGTGCCAGCAGTGACCCCGCCGGGACTAGCGGGGGGAGCACAGATACGCAGTATTTT. Residues: CASSDPAGTSGGSTDTQYF. The chain uses TRBV6-4 and TRBJ2-3, with 15 bases lining up with TRBD2. The CDR3 sequence is 19 residues long. Germline CDR1 is MRHNA and CDR2 is SNTAGT. V lost 2 bases to trimming and J lost 0 bases; unmatched junction nucleotides: 6.

This clonotype was seen ten or more times. V is TRBV16 and J is TRBJ2-1; 8 bases line up with TRBD2. CDR3 size: 15 residues. CDR1 is KGHSY and CDR2 is FQNENV in the germline V gene. V lost 4 bases, J lost 0 bases, and 2 bases stayed unmatched. The CDR3 DNA follows: TGTGCCAGCAGCCCACTAGCGGCCTCCTACAATGAGCAGTTCTTC. It specifies CASSPLAASYNEQFF. The full variable domain, rest sourced from reference TRBV16 and TRBJ2-1, is GEEVAQTPKHLVRGEGQKAKLYCAPIKGHSYVFWYQQVLKNEFKFLISFQNENVFDETGMPKERFSAKCLPNSPCSLEIQATKLEDSAVYFCASSPLAASYNEQFFGPGTRLTVL.

A note on this clonotype: One junction end disagrees with the germline gene, perhaps due to a read error. The chain carries TRBV7-9 and TRBJ2-2, with a tentative D call TRBD2 (5 bases). Germline V CDR1 and CDR2: SEHNR, FQNEAQ (reference sequence). There are 13 residues in the CDR3. CDR3 sequence (DNA): TGTGCAAGCAGCTTAGTAAACACCGGGGAGCCGTTTTTT. Translated, it gives CASSLVNTGEPFF.

This clonotype was counted at least ten times. This chain uses TRBV3-1 with TRBJ2-1, with TRBD1 matching over 7 bases. Germline CDR1 is LGHDT and CDR2 is YNNKEL (reference sequence). The CDR3 runs 14 residues. V lost 3 bases and J lost 6; bases outside the gene matches: 5. The CDR3 DNA reads as TGTGCCAGCAGCCAGAGGGGGCTAGGCAATGAGCAGTTCTTC. It encodes CASSQRGLGNEQFF.

In its sample, this clonotype was seen many times. This chain links TRBV11-1 with TRBJ2-2; TRBD1 matches 7 bases. The CDR3 totals 14 residues. CDR1 SGHAT and CDR2 FQDESV come from the germline V gene (reference sequence). J gave up 3 bases and V 8 bases, and 6 bases lay outside the gene matches. The CDR3 protein is CASCRGRDTGELFF. CDR3 sequence (DNA): TGTGCCAGCTGTAGGGGGCGGGACACCGGGGAGCTGTTTTTT.

This clonotype was picked up many times. For the CDR3, the DNA is TGTGCCAGCGAGGGAGGACCAGATACGCAGTATTTT. Translation: CASEGGPDTQYF. The J gene is TRBJ2-3, the V gene TRBV2, with a possible D match to TRBD2 (6 bases). Germline V gives CDR1 SNHLY, CDR2 FYNNEI. With 8 bases removed from V and 4 bases from J, the gap between germline ends came to 10 bases. This CDR3 is built from 12 residues.

This clonotype was detected many times. The chain couples TRBV7-9 to TRBJ2-7, with D uncertain. The CDR3 loop spans 13 amino acids. CDR1 SEHNR and CDR2 FQNEAQ come from the germline V gene (reference sequence). V lost 0 bases and J lost 3, with 6 bases in between. CDR3 in amino acids: CASSLAGGYEQYF. The CDR3 coding sequence is TGTGCCAGCAGCTTAGCCGGCGGCTACGAGCAGTACTTC.

The sample holds many counts of this clonotype. The V call is TRBV6-5, the J call TRBJ2-7; D might be TRBD1 (6 bases). Germline V gene lookup returns CDR1 MNHEY and CDR2 SVGAGI. V was shortened by 6 bases and J by 5 bases, with 14 bases between the two germline ends. The CDR3 totals 13 residues. Here the CDR3 reads CASRRGGSHEQYF. The DNA of the CDR3 is TGTGCCAGCAGACGAGGGGGAAGCCACGAGCAGTACTTC.

This clonotype was picked up many times. The chain uses TRBV20-1 and TRBJ1-4, with D uncertain. V lost 0 bases and J 5 bases, leaving 10 bases between the germline ends. This CDR3 contains 14 residues. The germline V gene encodes CDR1 DFQATT and CDR2 SNEGSKA (reference sequence). The CDR3 sequence: CSARERISNEKLFF. CDR3 nucleotide sequence: TGCAGTGCTAGAGAGCGAATCTCGAATGAAAAACTGTTTTTT.

The gene calls are TRBV20-1 and TRBJ1-1, with D perhaps TRBD1 (5 bases). V was pared by 6 bases and J by 12 bases, with 23 bases between. This CDR3 region has 13 residues. Germline V gene lookup returns CDR1 DFQATT and CDR2 SNEGSKA (reference sequence). CDR3 nucleotides: TGCAGTGCCCCCCCCGGAGTCGTAGGGACGACTTTCTTT. Protein product: CSAPPGVVGTTFF.

This clonotype was counted ten times or more. The chain recombines TRBV20-1 with TRBJ2-5; no firm D call. CDR1 and CDR2 from the germline V gene are DFQATT and SNEGSKA (reference sequence). The V gene lost 8 bases and the J gene lost 2 bases, with 18 bases spanning the gap. CDR3 size: 14 residues. CDR3 nucleotides: TGCAGTCTAACCCCCCGGCGACTGCAAGAGACCCAGTACTTC. It encodes CSLTPRRLQETQYF.

This clonotype was recorded at least ten times. The chain couples TRBV7-2 to TRBJ1-1; no clear D gene. Germline lookup yields CDR1 SGHTA and CDR2 FQGNSA. CDR3 length equals 13 residues. V was cut by 0 bases and J by 1 base, with 3 bases left in between. CDR3 protein: CASSLAANTEAFF. The DNA for the CDR3 is TGTGCCAGCAGCTTAGCGGCGAACACTGAAGCTTTCTTT.